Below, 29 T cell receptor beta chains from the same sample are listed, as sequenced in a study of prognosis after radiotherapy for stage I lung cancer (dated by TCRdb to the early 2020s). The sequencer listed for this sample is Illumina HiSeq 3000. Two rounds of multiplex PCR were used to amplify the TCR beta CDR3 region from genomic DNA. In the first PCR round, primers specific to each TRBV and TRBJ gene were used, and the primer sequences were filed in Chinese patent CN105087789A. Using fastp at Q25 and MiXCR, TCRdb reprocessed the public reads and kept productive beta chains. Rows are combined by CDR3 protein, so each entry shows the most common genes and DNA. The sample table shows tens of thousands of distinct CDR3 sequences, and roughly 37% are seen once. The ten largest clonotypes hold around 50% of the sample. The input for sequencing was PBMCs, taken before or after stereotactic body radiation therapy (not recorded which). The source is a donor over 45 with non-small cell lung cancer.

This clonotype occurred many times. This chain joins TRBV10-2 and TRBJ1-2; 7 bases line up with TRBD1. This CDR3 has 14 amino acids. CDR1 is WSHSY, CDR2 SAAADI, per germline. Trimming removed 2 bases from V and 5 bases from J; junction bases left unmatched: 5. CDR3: CASSEIAQGYGYTF. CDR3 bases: TGCGCCAGCAGTGAGATAGCACAGGGGTATGGCTACACCTTC.

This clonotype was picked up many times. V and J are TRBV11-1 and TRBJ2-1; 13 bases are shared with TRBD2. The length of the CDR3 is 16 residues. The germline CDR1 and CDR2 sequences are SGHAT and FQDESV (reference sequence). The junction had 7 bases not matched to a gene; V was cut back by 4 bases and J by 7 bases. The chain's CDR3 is CASSWLGTSGTNEQFF. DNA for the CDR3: TGTGCCAGCAGCTGGCTCGGGACTAGCGGGACTAATGAGCAGTTCTTC.

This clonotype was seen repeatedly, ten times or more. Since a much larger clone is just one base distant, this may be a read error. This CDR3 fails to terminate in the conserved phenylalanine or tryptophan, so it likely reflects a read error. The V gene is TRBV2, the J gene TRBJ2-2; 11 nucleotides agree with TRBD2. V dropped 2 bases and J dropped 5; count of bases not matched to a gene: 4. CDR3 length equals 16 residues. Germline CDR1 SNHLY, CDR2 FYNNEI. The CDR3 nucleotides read TGTGCCAGCAGTGAACTAGCGGGAGGATATACCGGGGAGCTGTTTTCT. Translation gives CASSELAGGYTGELFS.

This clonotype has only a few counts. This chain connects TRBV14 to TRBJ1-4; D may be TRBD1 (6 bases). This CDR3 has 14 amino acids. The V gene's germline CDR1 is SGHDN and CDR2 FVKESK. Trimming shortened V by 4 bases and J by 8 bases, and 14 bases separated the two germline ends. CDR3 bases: TGTGCCAGCAGCCCGGGGGCGGTGGGAGAAAAACTGTTTTTT. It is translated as CASSPGAVGEKLFF.

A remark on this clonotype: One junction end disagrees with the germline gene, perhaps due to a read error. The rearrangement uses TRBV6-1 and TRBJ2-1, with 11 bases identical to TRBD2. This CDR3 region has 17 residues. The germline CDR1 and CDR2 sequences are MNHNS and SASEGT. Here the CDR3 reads CVSSVASGGFSYNEQFF. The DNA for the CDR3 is TGTGTCAGCAGTGTAGCTAGCGGGGGGTTCTCCTACAATGAGCAGTTCTTC.

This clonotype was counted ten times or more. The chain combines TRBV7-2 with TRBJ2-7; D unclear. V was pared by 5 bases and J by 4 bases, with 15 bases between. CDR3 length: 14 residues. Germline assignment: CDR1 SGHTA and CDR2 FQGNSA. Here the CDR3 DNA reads TGTGCCAGCAGCCCCCGGGTTGAGAAGTACGAGCAGTACTTC. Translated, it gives CASSPRVEKYEQYF.

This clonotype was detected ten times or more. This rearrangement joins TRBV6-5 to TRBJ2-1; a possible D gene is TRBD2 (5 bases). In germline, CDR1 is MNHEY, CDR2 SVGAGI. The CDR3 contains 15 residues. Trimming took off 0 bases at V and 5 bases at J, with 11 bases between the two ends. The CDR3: CASSYSSPGNNEQFF. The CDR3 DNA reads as TGTGCCAGCAGTTACTCAAGTCCCGGGAACAATGAGCAGTTCTTC.

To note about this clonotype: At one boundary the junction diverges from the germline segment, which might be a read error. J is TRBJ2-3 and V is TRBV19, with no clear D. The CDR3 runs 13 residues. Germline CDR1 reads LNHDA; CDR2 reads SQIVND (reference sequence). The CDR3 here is CASSWGRTDTHYF. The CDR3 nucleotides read TGTGCCAGTAGCTGGGGTCGCACAGATACGCATTATTTT.

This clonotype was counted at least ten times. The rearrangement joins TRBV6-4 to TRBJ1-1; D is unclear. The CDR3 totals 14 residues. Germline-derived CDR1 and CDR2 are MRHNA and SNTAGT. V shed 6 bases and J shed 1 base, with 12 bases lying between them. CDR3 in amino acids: CASSPPVGNTEAFF. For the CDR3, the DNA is TGTGCCAGCAGCCCCCCCGTGGGGAACACTGAAGCTTTCTTT.

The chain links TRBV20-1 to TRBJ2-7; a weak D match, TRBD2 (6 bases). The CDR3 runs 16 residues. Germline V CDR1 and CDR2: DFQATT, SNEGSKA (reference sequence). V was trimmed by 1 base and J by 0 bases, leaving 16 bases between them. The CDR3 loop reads CSARGTPGLGSYEQYF. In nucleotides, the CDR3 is TGCAGTGCTAGAGGGACCCCGGGACTGGGCTCCTACGAGCAGTACTTC.

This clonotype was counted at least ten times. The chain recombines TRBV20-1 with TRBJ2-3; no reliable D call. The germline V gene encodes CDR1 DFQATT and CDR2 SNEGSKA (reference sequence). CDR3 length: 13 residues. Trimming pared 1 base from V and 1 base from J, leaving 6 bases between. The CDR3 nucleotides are TGCAGTGCTAGAGGAGTCGGCACAGATACGCAGTATTTT. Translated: CSARGVGTDTQYF.

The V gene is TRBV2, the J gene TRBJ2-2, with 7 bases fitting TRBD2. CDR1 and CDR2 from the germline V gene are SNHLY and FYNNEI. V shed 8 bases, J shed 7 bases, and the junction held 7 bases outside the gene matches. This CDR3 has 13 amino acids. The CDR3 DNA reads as TGTGCCAGCCAAGGGAGGGCCGTCGGGGAGCTGTTTTTT. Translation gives CASQGRAVGELFF.

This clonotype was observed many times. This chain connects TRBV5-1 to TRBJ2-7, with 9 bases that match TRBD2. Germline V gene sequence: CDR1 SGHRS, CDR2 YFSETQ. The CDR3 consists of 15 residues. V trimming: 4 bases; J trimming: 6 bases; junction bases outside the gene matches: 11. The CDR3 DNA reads TGCGCCAGCAGCCGGGAGGGCGGGAGGGGCAGCGAGCAGTACTTC. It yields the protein CASSREGGRGSEQYF. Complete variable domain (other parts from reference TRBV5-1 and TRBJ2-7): KAGVTQTPRYLIKTRGQQVTLSCSPISGHRSVSWYQQTPGQGLQFLFEYFSETQRNKGNFPGRFSGRQFSNSRSEMNVSTLELGDSALYLCASSREGGRGSEQYFGPGTRLTVT.

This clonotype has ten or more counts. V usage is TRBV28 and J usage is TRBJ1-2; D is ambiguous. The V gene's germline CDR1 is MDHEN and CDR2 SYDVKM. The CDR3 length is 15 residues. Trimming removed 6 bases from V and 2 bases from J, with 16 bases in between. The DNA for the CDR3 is TGTGCCAGCAGCCGGCCAGGCTCTCACAACTATGGCTACACCTTC. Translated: CASSRPGSHNYGYTF.

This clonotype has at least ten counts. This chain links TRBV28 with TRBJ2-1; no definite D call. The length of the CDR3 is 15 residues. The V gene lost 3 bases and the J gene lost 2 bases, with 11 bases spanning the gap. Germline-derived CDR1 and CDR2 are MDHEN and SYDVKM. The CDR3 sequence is CASSLPELAYNEQFF. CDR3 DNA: TGTGCCAGCAGTTTGCCGGAGTTAGCCTACAATGAGCAGTTCTTC.

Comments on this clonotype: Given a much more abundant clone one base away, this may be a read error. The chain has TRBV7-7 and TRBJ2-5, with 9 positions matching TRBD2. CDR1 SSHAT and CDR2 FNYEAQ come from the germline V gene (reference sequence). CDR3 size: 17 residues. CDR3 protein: CASSDDSAGGPSETQYF. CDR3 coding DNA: TGTGCTAGCAGCGATGACTCGGCGGGAGGGCCGTCAGAGACCCAGTACTTC.

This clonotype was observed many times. The CDR3 nucleotides are TGTGCCAGCAGTGAAAGTAGTAGGGGTGAGCAGTTCTTC. It is translated as CASSESSRGEQFF. J is TRBJ2-1 and V is TRBV25-1, with a possible D match to TRBD1 (5 bases). Germline V CDR1 and CDR2: MGHDK, SYGVNS. V lost 2 bases and J lost 9, with 11 bases in between. The CDR3 totals 13 residues.

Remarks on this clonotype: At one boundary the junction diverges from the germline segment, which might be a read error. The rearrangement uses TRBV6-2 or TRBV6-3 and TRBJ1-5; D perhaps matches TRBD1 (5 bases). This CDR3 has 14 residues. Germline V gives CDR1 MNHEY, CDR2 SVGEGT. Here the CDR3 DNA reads TGTGCCAGCAGTCGACAGTTGTTGGATCAGCCCCGGCATTTT. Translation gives CASSRQLLDQPRHF.

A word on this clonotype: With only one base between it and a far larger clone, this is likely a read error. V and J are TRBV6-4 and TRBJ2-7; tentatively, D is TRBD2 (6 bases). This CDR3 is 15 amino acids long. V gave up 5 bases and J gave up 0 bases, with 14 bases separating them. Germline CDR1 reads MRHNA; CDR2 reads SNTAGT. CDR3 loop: CASSKSSVLSYEQYF. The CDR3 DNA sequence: TGTGCCAGCAGTAAATCTAGCGTACTCTCCTACGAGCAGTACTTC.

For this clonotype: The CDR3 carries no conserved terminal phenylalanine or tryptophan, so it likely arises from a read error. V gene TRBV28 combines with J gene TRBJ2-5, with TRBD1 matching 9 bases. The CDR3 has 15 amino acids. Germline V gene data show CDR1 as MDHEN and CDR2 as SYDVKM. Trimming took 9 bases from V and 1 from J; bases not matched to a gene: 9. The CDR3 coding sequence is TGTGCCAGAGGTCAACAGGGGGCGGGCCAAGAGACCCAGTACTTA. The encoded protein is CARGQQGAGQETQYL.

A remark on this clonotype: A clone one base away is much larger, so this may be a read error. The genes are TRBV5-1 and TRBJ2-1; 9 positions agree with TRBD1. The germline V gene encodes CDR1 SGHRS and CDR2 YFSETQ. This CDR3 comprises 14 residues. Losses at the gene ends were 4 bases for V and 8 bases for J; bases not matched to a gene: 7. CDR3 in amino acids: CASSGGTGLDEQFF. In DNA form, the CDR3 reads TGCGCCAGCAGCGGGGGGACAGGGTTAGATGAGCAGTTCTTC.

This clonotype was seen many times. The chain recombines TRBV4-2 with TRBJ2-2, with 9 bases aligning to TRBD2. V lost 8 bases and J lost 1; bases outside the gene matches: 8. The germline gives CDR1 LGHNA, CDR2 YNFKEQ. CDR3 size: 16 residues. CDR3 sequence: CASEGKLAGNTGELFF. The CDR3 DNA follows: TGTGCCAGCGAGGGAAAACTAGCGGGGAACACCGGGGAGCTGTTTTTT.

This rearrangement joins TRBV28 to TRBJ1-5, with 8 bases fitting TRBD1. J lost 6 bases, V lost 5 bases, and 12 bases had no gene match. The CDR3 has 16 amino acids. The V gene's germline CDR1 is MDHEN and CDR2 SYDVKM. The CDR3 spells CASSLPTGAPGQPQHF. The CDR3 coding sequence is TGTGCCAGCAGTCTCCCGACAGGGGCGCCGGGTCAGCCCCAGCATTTT. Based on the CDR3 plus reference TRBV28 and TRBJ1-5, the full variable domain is DVKVTQSSRYLVKRTGEKVFLECVQDMDHENMFWYRQDPGLGLRLIYFSYDVKMKEKGDIPEGYSVSREKKERFSLILESASTNQTSMYLCASSLPTGAPGQPQHFGDGTRLSIL.

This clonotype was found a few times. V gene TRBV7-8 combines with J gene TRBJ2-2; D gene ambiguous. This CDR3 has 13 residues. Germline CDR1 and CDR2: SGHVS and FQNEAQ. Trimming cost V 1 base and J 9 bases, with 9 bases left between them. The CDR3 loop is CASSLGLPRELFF. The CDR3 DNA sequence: TGTGCCAGCAGCTTAGGACTCCCCCGGGAGCTGTTTTTT. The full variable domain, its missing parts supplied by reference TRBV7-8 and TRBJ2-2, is GAGVSQSPRYKVAKRGQDVALRCDPISGHVSLFWYQQALGQGPEFLTYFQNEAQLDKSGLPSDRFFAERPEGSVSTLKIQRTQQEDSAVYLCASSLGLPRELFFGEGSRLTVL.

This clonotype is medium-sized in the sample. CDR3 residues: CASSVASGGFSYNEQFF. CDR3 in DNA: TGTGCCAGCAGTGTAGCGAGCGGGGGGTTCTCCTACAATGAGCAGTTCTTC. The genes are TRBV6-2 or TRBV6-3 and TRBJ2-1, with 9 bases aligning to TRBD2. The CDR3 runs to 17 residues. The J segment lost 0 bases and the V segment lost 5 bases, leaving 8 bases of the junction unmatched. CDR1 MNHEY and CDR2 SVGEGT come from the germline V gene.

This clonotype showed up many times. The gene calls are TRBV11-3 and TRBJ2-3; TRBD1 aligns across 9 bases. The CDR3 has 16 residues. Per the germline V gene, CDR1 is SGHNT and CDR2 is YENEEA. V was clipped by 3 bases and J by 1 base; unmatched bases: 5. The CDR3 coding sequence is TGTGCCAGCAGCTTTGGGACAGGGAGCCGCACAGATACGCAGTATTTT. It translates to CASSFGTGSRTDTQYF.

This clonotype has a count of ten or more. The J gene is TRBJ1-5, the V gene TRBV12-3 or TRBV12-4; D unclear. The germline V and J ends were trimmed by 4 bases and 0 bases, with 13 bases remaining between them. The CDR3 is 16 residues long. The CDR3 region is CASSSDWGYSNQPQHF. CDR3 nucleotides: TGTGCCAGCAGTTCGGACTGGGGATATAGCAATCAGCCCCAGCATTTT.

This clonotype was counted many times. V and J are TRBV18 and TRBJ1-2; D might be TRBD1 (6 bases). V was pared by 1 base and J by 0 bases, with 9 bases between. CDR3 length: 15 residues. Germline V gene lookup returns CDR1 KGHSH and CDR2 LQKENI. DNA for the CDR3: TGTGCCAGCTCACCACAGGGACACTCTAACTATGGCTACACCTTC. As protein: CASSPQGHSNYGYTF.

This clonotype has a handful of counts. For the CDR3, the DNA is TGTGCCAGCAGGTCGTCATCCGGTGCAGCTTTCTTT. Protein product: CASRSSSGAAFF. The chain joins TRBV12-3 or TRBV12-4 to TRBJ1-1; D call uncertain. The CDR3 extends over 12 amino acids. V shed 6 bases and J shed 10 bases, with 15 bases lying between them.